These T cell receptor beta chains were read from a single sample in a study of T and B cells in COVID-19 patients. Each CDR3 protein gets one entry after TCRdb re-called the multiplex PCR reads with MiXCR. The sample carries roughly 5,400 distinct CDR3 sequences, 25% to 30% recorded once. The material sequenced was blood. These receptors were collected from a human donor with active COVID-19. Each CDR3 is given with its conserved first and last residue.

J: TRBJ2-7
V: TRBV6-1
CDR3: CASSRSTGETYEQYF

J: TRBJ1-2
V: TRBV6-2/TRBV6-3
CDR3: CASSWTYGYTF

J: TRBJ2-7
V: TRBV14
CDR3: CASSLTTGQAYEQYF

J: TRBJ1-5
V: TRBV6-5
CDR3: CASRGGHSNQPQHF

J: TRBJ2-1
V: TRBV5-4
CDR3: CASSPGLAGVDRVKQFF

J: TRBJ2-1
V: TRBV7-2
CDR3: CASSLAYGPYNEQFF

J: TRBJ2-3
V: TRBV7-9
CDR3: CASSPKRRVGTDTQYF

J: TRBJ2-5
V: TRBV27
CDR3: CASSLLGVGETQYF

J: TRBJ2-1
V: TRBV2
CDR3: CASSLGTGSSYNEQFF

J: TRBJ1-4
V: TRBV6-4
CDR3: CASSETLQGEKLFF

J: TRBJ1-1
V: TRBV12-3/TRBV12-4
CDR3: CASSRNQGNTEAFF

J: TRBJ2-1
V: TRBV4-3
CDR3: CASRRLGGPLNEQFF

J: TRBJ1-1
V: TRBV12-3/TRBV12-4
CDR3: CASSLGPNTEAFF

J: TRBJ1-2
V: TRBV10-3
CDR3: CAISGPEGTGAYGYTF

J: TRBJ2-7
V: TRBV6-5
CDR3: CASRTGGYEQYF

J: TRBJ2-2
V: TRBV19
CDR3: CASRTGLAGLNTGELFF

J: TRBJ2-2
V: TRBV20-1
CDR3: CSARDRLLPNTGELFF

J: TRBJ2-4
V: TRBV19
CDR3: CASNPNIQYF

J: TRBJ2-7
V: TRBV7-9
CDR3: CASSHLRLAGHEQYF

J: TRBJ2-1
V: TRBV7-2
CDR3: CASSLGLFSYNEQFF

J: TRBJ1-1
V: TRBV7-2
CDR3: CASSLAGTGNTEAFF

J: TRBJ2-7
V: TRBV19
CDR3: CASSIERGPYEQYF

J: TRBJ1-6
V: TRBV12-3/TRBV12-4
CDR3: CASSWQGARDNSPLHF

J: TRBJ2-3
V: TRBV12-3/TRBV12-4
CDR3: CASSFSGASTDTQYF

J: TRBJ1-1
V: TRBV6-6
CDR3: CASSERLNTEAFF

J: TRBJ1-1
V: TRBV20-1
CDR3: CSARDRGIGTEAFF

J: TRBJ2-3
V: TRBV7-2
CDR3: CASSLTILSLSSTDTQYF

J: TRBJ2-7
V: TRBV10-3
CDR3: CAINRDGVYEQYF

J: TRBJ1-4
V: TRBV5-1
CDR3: CASSLGGLGDEKLFF

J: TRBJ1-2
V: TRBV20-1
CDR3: CSAEGRGGSGYTF

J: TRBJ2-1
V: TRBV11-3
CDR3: CASSLQNGGEQFF

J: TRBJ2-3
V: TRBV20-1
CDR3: CSAPDWDTQYF

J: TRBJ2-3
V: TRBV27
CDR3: CASSQRDATQYF

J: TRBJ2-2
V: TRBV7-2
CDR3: CASSYTGELFF

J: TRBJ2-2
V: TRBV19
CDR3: CASSLRVSVGQASGELFF

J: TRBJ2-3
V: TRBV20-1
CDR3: CSAERQTDTQYF

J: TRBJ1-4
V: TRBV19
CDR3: CASGTIRIATNEKLFF

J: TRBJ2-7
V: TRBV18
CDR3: CASSRGTDVYEQYF

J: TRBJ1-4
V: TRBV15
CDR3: CATSRDFAGNEKLFF

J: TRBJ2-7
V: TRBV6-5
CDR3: CASGTSGSYEQYF

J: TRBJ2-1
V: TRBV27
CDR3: CASSFRGRTYNEQFF

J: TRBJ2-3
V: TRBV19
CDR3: CASSLSTGSRSDTQYF

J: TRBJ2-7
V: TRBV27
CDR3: CASSRTGANYEQYF

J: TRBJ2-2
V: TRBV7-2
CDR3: CASSSGGNTGELFF

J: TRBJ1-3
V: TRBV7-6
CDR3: CASSPDSNSGNTIYF

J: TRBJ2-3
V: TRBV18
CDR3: CASSPRRFTDTQYF

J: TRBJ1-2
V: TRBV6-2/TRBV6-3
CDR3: CASSYRTGANYGYTF

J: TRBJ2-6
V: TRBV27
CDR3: CASSFRKGANSGANVLTF

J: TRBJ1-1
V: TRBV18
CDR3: CASSPGGGGTEAFF

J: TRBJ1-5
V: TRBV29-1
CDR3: CSVVVGASNQPQHF

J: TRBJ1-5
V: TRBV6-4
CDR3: CASGGQPQHF

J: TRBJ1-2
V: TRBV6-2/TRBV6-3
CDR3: CASSSLVGYTF

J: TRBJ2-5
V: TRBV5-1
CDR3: CASTPNWGTSWETQNF

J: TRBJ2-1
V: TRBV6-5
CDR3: CASSSVVAGGGSHNEQFF

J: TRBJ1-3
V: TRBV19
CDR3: CASSIGHSGNTIYF

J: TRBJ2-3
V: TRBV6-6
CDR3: CASGTSGTADTQYF

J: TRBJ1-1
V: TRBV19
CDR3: CASSMVGFSTEAFF

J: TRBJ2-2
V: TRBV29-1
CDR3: CSVSGQGGSRTGELFF

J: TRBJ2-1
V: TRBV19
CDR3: CASRQGLSEQFF

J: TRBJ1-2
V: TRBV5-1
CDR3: CASSLLGGQGTGGYTF